Following are 5 T cell receptor beta chains from one sample sequenced in a study of Ad26.COV2.S vaccination and SARS-CoV-2 variants. The sample's treatment: over 15 received Ad26.COV2.S at low or high dose, single or two shots; about 5 received placebo; per-sample allocation not given. Sampling took place 63 days after the first vaccine or placebo injection. Sequencing was performed with immunoSEQ multiplex PCR; in TCRdb, only in-frame clones are kept and a portion is missing. The top ten hold just under 7.5% of the sample, which has about 400,000 clones, under 90% seen once. Here the sequenced sample was peripheral blood, taken in a trial of Ad26.COV2.S vaccine versus placebo. These receptors originate from a person aged 18-65 years who received the Ad26.COV2.S COVID-19 vaccine or a placebo.

The chain is built from TRBV10-3 and TRBJ1-3; D might be TRBD1 (5 bases). With 7 bases removed from V and 2 bases from J, the gap between germline ends came to 12 bases. CDR3 length: 14 residues. Germline V gives CDR1 ENHRY, CDR2 SYGVKD. CDR3 DNA sequence: TGTGCCATCAAAGCGGGGGAAACTGGAAACACCATATATTTT. Translating gives CAIKAGETGNTIYF.

The chain carries TRBV9 and TRBJ1-2; 8 nucleotides line up with TRBD1. The V gene's germline CDR1 is SGDLS and CDR2 YYNGEE. The trim removed 4 bases at V and 8 bases at J, leaving 7 bases unmatched. CDR3 length: 13 residues. CDR3 region: CASSKQTGDGYTF. In nucleotides, the CDR3 is TGTGCCAGCAGCAAGCAGACAGGGGACGGCTACACCTTC.

The V and J genes are TRBV5-1 and TRBJ1-1; 9 positions match TRBD1. CDR1 and CDR2 (germline): SGHRS, YFSETQ. The CDR3 runs 15 residues. The V gene end was trimmed by 0 bases and the J gene end by 5 bases; junction bases not matched to a gene: 5. CDR3 sequence reads: CASSLAGQGNTEAFF. The CDR3, as DNA: TGCGCCAGCAGCTTGGCAGGACAGGGGAATACTGAAGCTTTCTTT. The full variable domain, in which reference TRBV5-1 and TRBJ1-1 provide the parts outside the CDR3, is KAGVTQTPRYLIKTRGQQVTLSCSPISGHRSVSWYQQTPGQGLQFLFEYFSETQRNKGNFPGRFSGRQFSNSRSEMNVSTLELGDSALYLCASSLAGQGNTEAFFGQGTRLTVV.

This sequence joins TRBV5-6 and TRBJ1-4; D is unresolved. V lost 4 bases and J 0 bases, leaving 7 bases between the germline ends. Germline CDR1 and CDR2: SGHDT and YYEEEE. CDR3 length: 14 residues. In DNA, the CDR3 is TGTGCCAGCAGCCTCGATGCAACTAATGAAAAACTGTTTTTT. Amino acids: CASSLDATNEKLFF.

The V call is TRBV11-2, the J call TRBJ1-6, with no clear D. V was pared by 1 base and J by 8 bases, with 12 bases between. The length of the CDR3 is 15 residues. Germline-derived CDR1 and CDR2 are SGHAT and FQNNGV. In nucleotides, the CDR3 is TGTGCCAGCAGCTTAGCGTTAGCCACTTATTCACCCCTCCACTTT. Translated, it gives CASSLALATYSPLHF.